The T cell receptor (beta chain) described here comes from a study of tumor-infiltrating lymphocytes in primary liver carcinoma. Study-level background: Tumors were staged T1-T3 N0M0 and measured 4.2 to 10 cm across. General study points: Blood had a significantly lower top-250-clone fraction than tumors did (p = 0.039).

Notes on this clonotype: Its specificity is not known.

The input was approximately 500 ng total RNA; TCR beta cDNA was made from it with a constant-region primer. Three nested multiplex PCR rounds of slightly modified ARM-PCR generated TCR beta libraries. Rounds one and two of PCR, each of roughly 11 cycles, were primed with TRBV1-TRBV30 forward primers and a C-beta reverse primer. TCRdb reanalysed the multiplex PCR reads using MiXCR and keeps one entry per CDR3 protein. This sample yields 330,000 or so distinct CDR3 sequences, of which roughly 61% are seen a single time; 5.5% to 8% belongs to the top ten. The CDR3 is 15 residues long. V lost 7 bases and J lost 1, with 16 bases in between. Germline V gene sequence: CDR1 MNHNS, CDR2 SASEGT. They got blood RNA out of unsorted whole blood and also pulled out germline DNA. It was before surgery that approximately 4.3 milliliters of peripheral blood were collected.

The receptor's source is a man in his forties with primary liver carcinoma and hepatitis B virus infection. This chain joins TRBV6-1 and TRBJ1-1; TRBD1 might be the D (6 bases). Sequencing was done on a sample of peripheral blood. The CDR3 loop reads CASTLKQGGNTEAFF. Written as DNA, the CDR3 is TGTGCCAGCACATTAAAACAGGGTGGGAACACTGAAGCTTTCTTT.